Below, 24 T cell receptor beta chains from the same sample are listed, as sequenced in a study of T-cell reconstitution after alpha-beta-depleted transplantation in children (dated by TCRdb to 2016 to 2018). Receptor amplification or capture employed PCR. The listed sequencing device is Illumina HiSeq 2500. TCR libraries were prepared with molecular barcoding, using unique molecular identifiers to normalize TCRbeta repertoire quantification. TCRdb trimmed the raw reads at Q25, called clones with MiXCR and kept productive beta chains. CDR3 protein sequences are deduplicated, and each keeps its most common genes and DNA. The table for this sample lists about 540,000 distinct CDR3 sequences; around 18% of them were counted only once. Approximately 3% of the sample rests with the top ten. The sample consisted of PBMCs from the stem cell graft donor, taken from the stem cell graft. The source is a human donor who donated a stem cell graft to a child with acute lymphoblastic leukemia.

DNA of the CDR3: TGTGCCAGCAGCAGACTAGCGGGAGGATCATACGAGCAGTACTTC. Residues: CASSRLAGGSYEQYF. The J gene is TRBJ2-7, the V gene TRBV7-2, with TRBD2 identical over 13 bases. CDR3 length: 15 residues. Germline values: CDR1 SGHTA, CDR2 FQGNSA. V lost 5 bases, J lost 4 bases, and 5 bases stayed unmatched.

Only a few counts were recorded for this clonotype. CDR3 coding DNA: TGTGCCAGCAGCTTATTAAGCGGGAGGGCCGATACGCAGTATTTT. Its protein is CASSLLSGRADTQYF. The J gene is TRBJ2-3, the V gene TRBV7-9; TRBD2 matches at 10 bases. The CDR3 extends over 15 amino acids. CDR1 SEHNR and CDR2 FQNEAQ come from the germline V gene (reference sequence). The J segment lost 6 bases and the V segment lost 2 bases, leaving 5 bases of the junction unmatched.

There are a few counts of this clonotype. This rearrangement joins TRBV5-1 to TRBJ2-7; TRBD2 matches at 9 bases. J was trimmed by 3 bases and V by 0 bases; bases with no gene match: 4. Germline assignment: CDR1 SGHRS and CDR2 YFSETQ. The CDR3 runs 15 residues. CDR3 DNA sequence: TGCGCCAGCAGCTTGGCGACTAGCGGTCTCTACGAGCAGTACTTC. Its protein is CASSLATSGLYEQYF.

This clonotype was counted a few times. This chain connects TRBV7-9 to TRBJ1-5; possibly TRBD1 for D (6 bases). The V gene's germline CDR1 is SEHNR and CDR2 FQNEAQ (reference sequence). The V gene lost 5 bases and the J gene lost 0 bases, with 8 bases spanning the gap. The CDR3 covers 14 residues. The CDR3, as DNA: TGTGCCAGCAGCGAAGGGGGTAGCAATCAGCCCCAGCATTTT. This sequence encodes CASSEGGSNQPQHF.

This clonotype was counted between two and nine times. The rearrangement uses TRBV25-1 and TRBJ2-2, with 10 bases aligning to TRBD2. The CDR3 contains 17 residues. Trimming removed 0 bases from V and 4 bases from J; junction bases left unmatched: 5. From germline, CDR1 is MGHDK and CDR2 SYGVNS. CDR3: CASSEYRASGSTGELFF. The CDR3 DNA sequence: TGTGCCAGCAGTGAATATCGAGCTAGCGGGAGCACCGGGGAGCTGTTTTTT.

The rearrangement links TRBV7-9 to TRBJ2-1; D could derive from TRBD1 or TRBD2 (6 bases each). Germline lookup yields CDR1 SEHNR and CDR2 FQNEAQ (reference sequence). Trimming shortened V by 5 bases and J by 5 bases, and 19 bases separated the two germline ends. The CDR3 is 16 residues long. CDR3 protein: CASSRQKGGSNNEQFF. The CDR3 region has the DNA TGTGCCAGCAGCCGACAAAAGGGGGGATCCAACAATGAGCAGTTCTTC.

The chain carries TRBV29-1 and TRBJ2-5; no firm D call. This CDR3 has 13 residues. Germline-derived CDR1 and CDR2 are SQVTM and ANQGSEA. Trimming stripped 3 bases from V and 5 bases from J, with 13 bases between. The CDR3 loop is CSVENPGTETQYF. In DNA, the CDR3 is TGCAGCGTTGAGAACCCTGGTACGGAGACCCAGTACTTC.

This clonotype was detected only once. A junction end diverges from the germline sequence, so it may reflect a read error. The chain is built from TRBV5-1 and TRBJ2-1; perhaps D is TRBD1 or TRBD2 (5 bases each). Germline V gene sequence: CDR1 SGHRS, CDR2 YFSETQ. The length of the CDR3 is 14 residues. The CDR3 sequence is CASSLGDEHNEQLF. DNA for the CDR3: TGCGCCAGCAGCTTGGGGGACGAGCACAATGAGCAGTTGTTC.

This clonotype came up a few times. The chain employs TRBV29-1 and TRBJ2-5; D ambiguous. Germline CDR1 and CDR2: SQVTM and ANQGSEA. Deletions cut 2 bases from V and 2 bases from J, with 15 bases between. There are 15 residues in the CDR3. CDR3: CSVERVMGIQETQYF. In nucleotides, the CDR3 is TGCAGCGTTGAACGTGTAATGGGCATACAAGAGACCCAGTACTTC.

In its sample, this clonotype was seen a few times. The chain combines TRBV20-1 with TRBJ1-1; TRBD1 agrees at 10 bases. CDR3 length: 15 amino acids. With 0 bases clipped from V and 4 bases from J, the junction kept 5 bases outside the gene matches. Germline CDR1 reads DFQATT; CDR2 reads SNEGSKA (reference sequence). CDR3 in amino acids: CSARDPRTGGTEAFF. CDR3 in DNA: TGCAGTGCTAGAGATCCCCGGACAGGGGGCACTGAAGCTTTCTTT.

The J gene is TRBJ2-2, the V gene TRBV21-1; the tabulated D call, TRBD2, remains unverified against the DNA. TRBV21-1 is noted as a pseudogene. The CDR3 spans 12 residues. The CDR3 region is CASSDYAGELFF. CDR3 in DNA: TGTGCCAGCAGCGACTATGCCGGGGAGCTGTTTTTT.

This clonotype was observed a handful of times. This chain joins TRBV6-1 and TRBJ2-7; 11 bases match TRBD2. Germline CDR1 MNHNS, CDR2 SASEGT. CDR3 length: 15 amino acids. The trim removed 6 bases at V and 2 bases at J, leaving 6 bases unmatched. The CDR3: CASSAIAGGPYEQYF. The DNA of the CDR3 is TGTGCCAGCAGCGCAATAGCGGGAGGGCCCTACGAGCAGTACTTC.

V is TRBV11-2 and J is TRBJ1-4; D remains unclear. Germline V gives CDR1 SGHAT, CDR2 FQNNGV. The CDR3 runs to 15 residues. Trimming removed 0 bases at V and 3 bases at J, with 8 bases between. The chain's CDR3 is CASSLDLASNEKLFF. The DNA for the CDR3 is TGTGCCAGCAGCTTAGATTTGGCCTCTAATGAAAAACTGTTTTTT.

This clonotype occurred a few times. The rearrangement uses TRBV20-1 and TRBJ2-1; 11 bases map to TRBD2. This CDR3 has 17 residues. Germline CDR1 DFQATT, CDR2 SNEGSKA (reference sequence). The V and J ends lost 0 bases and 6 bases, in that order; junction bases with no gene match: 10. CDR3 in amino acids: CSARDRASGGSRNEQFF. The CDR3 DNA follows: TGCAGTGCTAGAGATAGAGCTAGCGGGGGGAGCCGCAATGAGCAGTTCTTC.

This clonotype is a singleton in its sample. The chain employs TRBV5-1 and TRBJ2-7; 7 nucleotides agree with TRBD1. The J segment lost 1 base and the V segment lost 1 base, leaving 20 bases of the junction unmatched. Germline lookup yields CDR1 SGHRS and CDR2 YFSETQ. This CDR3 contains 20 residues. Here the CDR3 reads CASSLFYPGQLARRSYEQYF. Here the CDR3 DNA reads TGCGCCAGCAGCTTGTTCTACCCGGGACAGTTAGCTCGGCGGTCCTACGAGCAGTACTTC.

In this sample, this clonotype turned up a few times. The chain's CDR3 is CSAPGGYETQYF. DNA for the CDR3: TGCAGTGCCCCGGGAGGGTATGAGACCCAGTACTTC. This chain connects TRBV20-1 to TRBJ2-5; TRBD2 agrees at 8 bases. Germline V gene data show CDR1 as DFQATT and CDR2 as SNEGSKA (reference sequence). This CDR3 spans 12 amino acids. Trimming took 6 bases from V and 5 from J; bases not matched to a gene: 5.

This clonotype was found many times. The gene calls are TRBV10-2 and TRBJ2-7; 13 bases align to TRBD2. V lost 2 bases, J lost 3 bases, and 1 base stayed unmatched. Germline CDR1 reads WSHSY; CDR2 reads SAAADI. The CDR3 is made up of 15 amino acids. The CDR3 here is CASSEGTSGIYEQYF. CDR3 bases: TGCGCCAGCAGTGAGGGGACTAGCGGGATCTACGAGCAGTACTTC.

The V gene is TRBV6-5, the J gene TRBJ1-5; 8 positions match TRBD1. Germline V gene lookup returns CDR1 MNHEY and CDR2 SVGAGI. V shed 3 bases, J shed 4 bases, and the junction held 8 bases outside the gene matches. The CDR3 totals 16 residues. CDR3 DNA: TGTGCCAGCAGTTATCCGGACAGGGATTTAAATCAGCCCCAGCATTTT. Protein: CASSYPDRDLNQPQHF.

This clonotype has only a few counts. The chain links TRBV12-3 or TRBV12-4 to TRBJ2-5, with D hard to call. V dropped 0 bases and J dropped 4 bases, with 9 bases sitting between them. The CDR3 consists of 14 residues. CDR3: CASSLAGFAETQYF. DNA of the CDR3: TGTGCCAGCAGTTTAGCGGGGTTCGCAGAGACCCAGTACTTC.

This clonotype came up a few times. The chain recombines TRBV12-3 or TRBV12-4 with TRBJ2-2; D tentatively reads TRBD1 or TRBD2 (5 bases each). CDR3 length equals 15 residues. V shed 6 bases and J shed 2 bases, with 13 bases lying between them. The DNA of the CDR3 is TGTGCCAGCAGCCATGGGGACGGCAACACCGGGGAGCTGTTTTTT. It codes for CASSHGDGNTGELFF.

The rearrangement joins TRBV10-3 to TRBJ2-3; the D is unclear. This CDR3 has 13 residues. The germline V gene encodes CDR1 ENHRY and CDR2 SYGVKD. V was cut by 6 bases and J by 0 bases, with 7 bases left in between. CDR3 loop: CAIRSTSTDTQYF. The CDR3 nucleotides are TGTGCCATCAGGTCAACGAGCACAGATACGCAGTATTTT.

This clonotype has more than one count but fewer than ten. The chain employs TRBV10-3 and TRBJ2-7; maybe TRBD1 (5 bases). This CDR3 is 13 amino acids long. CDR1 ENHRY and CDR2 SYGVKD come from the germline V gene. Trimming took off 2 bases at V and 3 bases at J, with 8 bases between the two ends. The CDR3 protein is CAISETDSYEQYF. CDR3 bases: TGTGCCATCAGTGAGACCGACAGCTACGAGCAGTACTTC.

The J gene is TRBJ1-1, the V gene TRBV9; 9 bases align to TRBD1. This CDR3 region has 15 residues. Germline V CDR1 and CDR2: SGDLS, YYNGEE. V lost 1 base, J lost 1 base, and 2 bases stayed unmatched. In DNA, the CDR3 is TGTGCCAGCAGCGTATTGGGACAGGGGAACACTGAAGCTTTCTTT. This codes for CASSVLGQGNTEAFF.

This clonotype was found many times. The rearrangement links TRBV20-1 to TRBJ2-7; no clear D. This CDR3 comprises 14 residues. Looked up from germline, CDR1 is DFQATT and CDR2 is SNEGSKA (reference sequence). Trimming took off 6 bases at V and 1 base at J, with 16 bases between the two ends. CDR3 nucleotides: TGCAGTGCCCAGAAAGGGTCCTGGTCCTACGAGCAGTACTTC. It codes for CSAQKGSWSYEQYF.